Following are 9 T cell receptor beta chains from one sample sequenced in a study of T-cell reconstitution after alpha-beta-depleted transplantation in children. A library of TCRbeta sequences, prepared with unique molecular identifiers, was generated. From the PCR reads, TCRdb called clonotypes with MiXCR, one entry per CDR3 protein. Of about 460,000 distinct CDR3 sequences listed, approximately 12% are singletons. The starting material was PBMCs from the stem cell graft donor, obtained from the stem cell graft. These receptors all come from a human donor who donated a stem cell graft to a child with combined immunodeficiency.

There are a few counts of this clonotype. The genes are TRBV30 and TRBJ2-1, with 13 bases aligning to TRBD2. The germline CDR1 and CDR2 sequences are GTSNPN and SVGIG (reference sequence). The V gene end was trimmed by 3 bases and the J gene end by 0 bases; junction bases not matched to a gene: 5. The CDR3 runs to 17 residues. As DNA, the CDR3 is TGTGCCTGGAGCGGGACTAGCGGGGCGAGCTCCTACAATGAGCAGTTCTTC. It codes for CAWSGTSGASSYNEQFF.

The chain employs TRBV5-1 and TRBJ2-7; 8 nucleotides align to TRBD2. Germline trimming cut 2 bases from V and 3 bases from J; bases unmatched to any gene: 7. CDR3 length: 15 residues. Per the germline V gene, CDR1 is SGHRS and CDR2 is YFSETQ. CDR3 nucleotide sequence: TGCGCCAGCAGCTTAGGTAGCGGGACAAACTACGAGCAGTACTTC. This encodes CASSLGSGTNYEQYF. Looking up the rest from reference TRBV5-1 and TRBJ2-7 gives the full variable domain: KAGVTQTPRYLIKTRGQQVTLSCSPISGHRSVSWYQQTPGQGLQFLFEYFSETQRNKGNFPGRFSGRQFSNSRSEMNVSTLELGDSALYLCASSLGSGTNYEQYFGPGTRLTVT.

The rearrangement uses TRBV24-1 and TRBJ2-1, with TRBD2 identical over 9 bases. Germline CDR1 KGHDR, CDR2 SFDVKD. The CDR3 has 18 residues. J gave up 0 bases and V 1 base, and 6 bases lay outside the gene matches. CDR3 sequence: CATSDLKSTSGSYNEQFF. Here the CDR3 DNA reads TGTGCCACCAGTGATTTAAAGTCGACTAGCGGCTCCTACAATGAGCAGTTCTTC.

This clonotype was observed a few times. The V call is TRBV28, the J call TRBJ1-2, with 7 bases aligning to TRBD1. CDR3 size: 16 residues. The germline V gene has CDR1 MDHEN and CDR2 SYDVKM. Trimming at V came to 6 bases and at J to 4 bases, leaving 14 bases not matched to a gene. CDR3 sequence: CASSLQGGVVFYGYTF. Here the CDR3 DNA reads TGTGCCAGCAGCCTTCAGGGGGGCGTAGTGTTCTATGGCTACACCTTC.

This clonotype turned up a few times. The V and J genes are TRBV29-1 and TRBJ2-5, with D hard to call. This CDR3 comprises 14 residues. Per the germline V gene, CDR1 is SQVTM and CDR2 is ANQGSEA. V lost 4 bases and J lost 3, with 15 bases in between. CDR3 region: CSVVPVFREETQYF. As DNA, the CDR3 is TGCAGCGTTGTACCGGTGTTCCGGGAAGAGACCCAGTACTTC.

There are a few counts of this clonotype. The chain employs TRBV20-1 and TRBJ2-7; the match to TRBD2 covers 7 bases. Germline V gene lookup returns CDR1 DFQATT and CDR2 SNEGSKA (reference sequence). The CDR3 length is 14 residues. Unmatched junction bases numbered 8, after V lost 3 bases and J lost 3 bases. CDR3 residues: CSASRGRGNYEQYF. CDR3 in DNA: TGCAGTGCTAGTCGCGGGAGAGGGAACTACGAGCAGTACTTC.

The rearrangement uses TRBV29-1 and TRBJ2-3, with D uncertain. Germline CDR1 and CDR2: SQVTM and ANQGSEA. The CDR3 loop spans 11 amino acids. V was shortened by 6 bases and J by 2 bases, with 6 bases between the two germline ends. CDR3 region: CSVGPTDTQYF. CDR3 DNA: TGCAGCGTGGGCCCCACAGATACGCAGTATTTT.

Only a few counts were recorded for this clonotype. The CDR3 bases are TGTGCCAGCATCTCCGGACAGGGCTACGAGCAGTACTTC. Translating gives CASISGQGYEQYF. V gene TRBV12-3 or TRBV12-4 combines with J gene TRBJ2-7, with 8 bases fitting TRBD1. The trim removed 7 bases at V and 3 bases at J, leaving 5 bases unmatched. The CDR3 spans 13 residues.

The V gene is TRBV30, the J gene TRBJ2-5, with D uncertain. The germline V and J ends were trimmed by 0 bases and 2 bases, with 4 bases remaining between them. Germline V gene data show CDR1 as GTSNPN and CDR2 as SVGIG (reference sequence). CDR3 size: 12 residues. This CDR3 reads CAWSVPQETQYF. CDR3 DNA: TGTGCCTGGAGTGTCCCTCAAGAGACCCAGTACTTC.